This T cell receptor beta chain was captured by sequencing in a study of T-cell memory formation after mild COVID-19. Using its own MiXCR run on the 5' RACE reads, TCRdb lists one record per CDR3 protein. The sample carries approximately 250,000 distinct CDR3 sequences, approximately 15% recorded once. General observations from the study: For contracting clones, CD4+ ones sat mainly in CM and EM, CD8+ in EMRA. Later expanders leaned toward CD4+, whereas clones contracting from day 15 to 85 were balanced CD4/CD8.

The germline V gene has CDR1 LGHNA and CDR2 YSLEER. The CDR3 totals 15 residues. V dropped 1 base and J dropped 6 bases, with 14 bases sitting between them. This clonotype was seen repeatedly, ten times or more. Its antigen is as yet unknown. This sequence joins TRBV4-3 and TRBJ2-3; either TRBD1 or TRBD2 may fit D (5 bases each). The clonotype was recovered from a man aged 18 to 30 who had mild COVID-19 (a few samples of this study predate the infection). Cell type and time point are not known. What was sequenced was PBMCs or a T cell subset sorted from them (not recorded which). The CDR3 loop reads CASSQVDARDDTQYF. The CDR3 region has the DNA TGCGCCAGCAGCCAAGTGGATGCCCGGGACGATACGCAGTATTTT.